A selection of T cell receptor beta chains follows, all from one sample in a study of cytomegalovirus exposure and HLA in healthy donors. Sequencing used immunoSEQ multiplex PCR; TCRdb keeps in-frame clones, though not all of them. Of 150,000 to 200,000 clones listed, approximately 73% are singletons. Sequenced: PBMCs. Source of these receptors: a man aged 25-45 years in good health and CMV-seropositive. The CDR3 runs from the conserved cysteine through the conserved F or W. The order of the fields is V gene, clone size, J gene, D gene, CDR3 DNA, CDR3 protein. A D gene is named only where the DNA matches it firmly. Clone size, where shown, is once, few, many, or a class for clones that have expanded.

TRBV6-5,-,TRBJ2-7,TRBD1,TGTGCCAGCAGTTACTCAAATGGACAGGCCTACGAGCAGTACTTC,CASSYSNGQAYEQYF
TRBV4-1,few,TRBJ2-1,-,TGCGCCAGCAGCCAAGATCTGTCTAGCTCCCACTCCTACAATGAGCAGTTCTTC,CASSQDLSSSHSYNEQFF
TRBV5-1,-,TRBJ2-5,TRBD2,TGCGCCAGCAGCTTGGGACTAGCGGGAATTGTGGAGACCCAGTACTTC,CASSLGLAGIVETQYF
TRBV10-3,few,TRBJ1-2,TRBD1,TGTGCCATCAGTGAGGGTGGGGGACAGGGGCCTAACTATGGCTACACCTTC,CAISEGGGQGPNYGYTF
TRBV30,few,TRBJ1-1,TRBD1,TGTGCCGGCCAACAGGGGGCCACTGGCACTGAAGCTTTCTTT,CAGQQGATGTEAFF
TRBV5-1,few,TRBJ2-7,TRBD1,TGCGCCAGCAGCTACGGGACAGGGGGGTACGAGCAGTACTTC,CASSYGTGGYEQYF
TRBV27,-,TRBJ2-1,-,TGTGCCAGCACCGACTTGTCCGGGTCCTACAATGAGCAGTTCTTC,CASTDLSGSYNEQFF
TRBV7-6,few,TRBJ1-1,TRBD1,TGTGCCAGCAGCTTAATACCGGGACAGGGGTACACTGAAGCTTTCTTT,CASSLIPGQGYTEAFF
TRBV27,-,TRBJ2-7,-,TGTGCCAGCAGTTTCAGTCGGGAGAGGGTCTACGAGCAGTACTTC,CASSFSRERVYEQYF
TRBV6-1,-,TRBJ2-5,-,TGTGCCAGCAGTGAAGAGGGGGGGATTTGGGGGGGAGAGACCCAGTACTTC,CASSEEGGIWGGETQYF
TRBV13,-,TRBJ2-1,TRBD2,TGTGCCAGCAGCCCCGCGGGTAGCGGGAGTCCGGATGAGCAGTTCTTC,CASSPAGSGSPDEQFF
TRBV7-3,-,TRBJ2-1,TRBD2,TGTGCCAGCAGCCTAATAGCGGGGCTCTCCTACAATGAGCAGTTCTTC,CASSLIAGLSYNEQFF
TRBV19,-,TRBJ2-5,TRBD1,TGTGCCAGTAGTGCGACAGGGGGCAATCAAGAGACCCAGTACTTC,CASSATGGNQETQYF
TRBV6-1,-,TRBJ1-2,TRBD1,TGTGCCAGCAGAAAAGAAGGGGGCTTTTATGGCTACACCTTC,CASRKEGGFYGYTF
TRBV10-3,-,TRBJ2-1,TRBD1,TGTGCCATCACCAGGAGTGGACAGGGGGCCTACAATGAGCAGTTCTTC,CAITRSGQGAYNEQFF
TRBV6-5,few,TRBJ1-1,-,TGTGCCAGCACCACCGCGGGGGTTGACACTGAAGCTTTCTTT,CASTTAGVDTEAFF
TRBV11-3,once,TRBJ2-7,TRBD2,TGTGCCAGCAGCGTACTAGCGGACCTAATCTACGAGCAGTACTTC,CASSVLADLIYEQYF
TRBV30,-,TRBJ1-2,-,TGTGCCTGGAGTGTTCCCCTCTATGGCTACACCTTC,CAWSVPLYGYTF
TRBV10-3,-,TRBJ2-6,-,TGTGCCAGTAGTTTGTCTGGGGCCAACGTCCTGACTTTC,CASSLSGANVLTF
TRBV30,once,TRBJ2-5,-,TGTGCCTGGACGGGGAGTGAGACCCAGTACTTC,CAWTGSETQYF
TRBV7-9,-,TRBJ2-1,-,TGTGCCAGCTCCTCCGAGAAGAGCTCCTACAATGAGCAGTTCTTC,CASSSEKSSYNEQFF
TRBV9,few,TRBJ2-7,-,TGTGCCAGCAGCGGTGAAGGTGTGGGGGCGAGCGAGCAGTACTTC,CASSGEGVGASEQYF
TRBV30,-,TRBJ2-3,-,TGTGCCTGGAGAGCGGAAAGCACAGATACGCAGTATTTT,CAWRAESTDTQYF
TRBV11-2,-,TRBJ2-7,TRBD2,TGTGCCAGCAGCTTAGGCTGGGACCGGACTAGCGGTTTCTACGAGCAGTACTTC,CASSLGWDRTSGFYEQYF
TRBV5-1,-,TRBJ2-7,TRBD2,TGCGCCAGCAGCCACAGACTAGCAGACTACGAGCAGTACTTC,CASSHRLADYEQYF
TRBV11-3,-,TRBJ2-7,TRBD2,TGTGCCAGCCAGCGGGAATCCTACGAGCAGTACTTC,CASQRESYEQYF
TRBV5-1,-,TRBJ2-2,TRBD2,TGCGCCAGCAGCCGGGGGGGGAATATGGAGACCGGGGAGCTGTTTTTT,CASSRGGNMETGELFF
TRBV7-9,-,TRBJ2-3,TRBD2,TGTGCCAGCAGCGACAAGTCGACGGGACTAGCCACAGATACGCAGTATTTT,CASSDKSTGLATDTQYF
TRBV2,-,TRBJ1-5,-,TGTGCCAGCAGCCCGGAAGCGGGGAGTGATCAGCCCCAGCATTTT,CASSPEAGSDQPQHF
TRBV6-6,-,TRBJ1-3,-,TGTGCCAGCACTCCCCGGTCCTCAAATGGAAACACCATATATTTT,CASTPRSSNGNTIYF